Below, one TCR beta chain is given with its context. This sample is part of a study of CD8+ T cells in alopecia areata. Study-level information: The tofacitinib course ran for 6 to 18 months and was followed by 6 months off drug.

Specified treatment: oral pan-JAK inhibitor, 5-10 mg twice daily. Following extraction, RNA underwent reverse transcription to cDNA, which served as the sequencing template. Sequenced by immunoSEQ multiplex PCR; TCRdb stores in-frame clones only, minus some. Of about 210,000 clones listed, under 70% are singletons. Germline CDR1 reads SGHDN; CDR2 reads FVKESK. This CDR3 comprises 13 residues. Trimming took 6 bases from V and 5 from J, leaving 13 bases between them. This receptor was taken from a human donor with alopecia areata. The chain couples TRBV14 to TRBJ1-2, with D possibly TRBD1 on 5 matching bases. The source was CD4+ T cells sorted from blood, collected around week 42, from a patient treated with tofacitinib. The CDR3 DNA follows: TGTGCCAGCAGTCTAGTCACAGGATATGGCTACACCTTC. Its protein product is CASSLVTGYGYTF.